This TCR beta chain was retrieved from a study of CD8 T cells in ankylosing spondylitis. The CDR3 loop spans 12 amino acids. V was trimmed by 5 bases and J by 0 bases, leaving 8 bases between them. Germline CDR1 and CDR2: SQVTM and ANQGSEA. TCRdb recomputed calls from the 5' RACE reads with MiXCR, one row per CDR3 protein. Of about 200,000 distinct CDR3 sequences in the sample, more than 25% were seen once. The rearrangement joins TRBV29-1 to TRBJ2-7; D remains ambiguous. The specimen was blood, either unsorted or a sorted T cell fraction (not recorded which). The receptor was isolated from a male donor with ankylosing spondylitis or in good health (not recorded which). The CDR3 DNA reads as TGCAGCGTTATTAGTAGCTCCTACGAGCAGTACTTC. Translating it yields CSVISSSYEQYF.